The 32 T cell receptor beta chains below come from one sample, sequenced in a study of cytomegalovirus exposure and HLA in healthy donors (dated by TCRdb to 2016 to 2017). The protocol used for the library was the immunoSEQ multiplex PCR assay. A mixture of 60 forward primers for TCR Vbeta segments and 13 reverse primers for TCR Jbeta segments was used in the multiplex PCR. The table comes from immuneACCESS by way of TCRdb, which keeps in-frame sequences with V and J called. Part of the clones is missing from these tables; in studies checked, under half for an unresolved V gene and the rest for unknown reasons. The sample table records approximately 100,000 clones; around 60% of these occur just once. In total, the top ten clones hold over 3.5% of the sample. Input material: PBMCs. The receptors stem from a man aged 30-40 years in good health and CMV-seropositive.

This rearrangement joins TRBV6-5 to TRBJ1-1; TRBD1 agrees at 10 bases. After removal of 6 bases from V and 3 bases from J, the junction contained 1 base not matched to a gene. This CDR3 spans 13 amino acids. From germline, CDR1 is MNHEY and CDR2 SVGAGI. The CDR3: CASRGTGDTEAFF. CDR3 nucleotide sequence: TGTGCCAGCAGGGGGACAGGGGACACTGAAGCTTTCTTT.

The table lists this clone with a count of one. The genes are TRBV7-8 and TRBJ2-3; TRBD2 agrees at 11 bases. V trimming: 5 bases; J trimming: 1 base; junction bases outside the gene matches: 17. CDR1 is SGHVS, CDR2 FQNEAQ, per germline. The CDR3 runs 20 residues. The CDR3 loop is CASSPSLLTSGAGRTDTQYF. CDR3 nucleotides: TGTGCCAGCAGCCCCAGTCTCTTGACTAGCGGGGCGGGACGCACAGATACGCAGTATTTT.

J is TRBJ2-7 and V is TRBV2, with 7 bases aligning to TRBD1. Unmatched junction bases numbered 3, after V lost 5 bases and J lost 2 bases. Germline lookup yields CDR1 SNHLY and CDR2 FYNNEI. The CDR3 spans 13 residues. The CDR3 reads CASSRQGTYEQYF. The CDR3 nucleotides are TGTGCCAGCAGTCGACAGGGTACCTACGAGCAGTACTTC.

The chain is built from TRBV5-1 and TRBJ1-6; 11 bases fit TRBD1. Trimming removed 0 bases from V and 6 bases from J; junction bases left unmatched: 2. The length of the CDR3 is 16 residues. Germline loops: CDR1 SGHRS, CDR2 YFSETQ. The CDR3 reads CASSLGTGGRNSPLHF. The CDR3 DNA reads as TGCGCCAGCAGCTTGGGGACAGGGGGCCGTAATTCACCCCTCCACTTT.

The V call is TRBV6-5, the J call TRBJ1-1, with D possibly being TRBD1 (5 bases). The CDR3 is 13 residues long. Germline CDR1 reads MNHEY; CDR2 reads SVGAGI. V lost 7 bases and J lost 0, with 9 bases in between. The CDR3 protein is CASKPGVNTEAFF. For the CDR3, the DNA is TGTGCCAGCAAACCGGGGGTGAACACTGAAGCTTTCTTT.

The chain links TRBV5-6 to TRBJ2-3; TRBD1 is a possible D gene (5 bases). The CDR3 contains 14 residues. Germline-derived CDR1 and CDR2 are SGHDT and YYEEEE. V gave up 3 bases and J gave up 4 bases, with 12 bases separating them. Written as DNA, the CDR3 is TGTGCCAGCAGCTGGGGCCCTAACGCAGATACGCAGTATTTT. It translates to CASSWGPNADTQYF.

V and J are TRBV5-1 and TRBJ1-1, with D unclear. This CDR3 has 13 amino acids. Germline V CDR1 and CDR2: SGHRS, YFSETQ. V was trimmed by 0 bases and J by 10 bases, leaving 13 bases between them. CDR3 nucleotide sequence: TGCGCCAGCAGCTTGGAGGCAGGTATTGCAGCTTTCTTT. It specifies CASSLEAGIAAFF. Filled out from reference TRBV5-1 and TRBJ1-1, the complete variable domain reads KAGVTQTPRYLIKTRGQQVTLSCSPISGHRSVSWYQQTPGQGLQFLFEYFSETQRNKGNFPGRFSGRQFSNSRSEMNVSTLELGDSALYLCASSLEAGIAAFFGQGTRLTVV.

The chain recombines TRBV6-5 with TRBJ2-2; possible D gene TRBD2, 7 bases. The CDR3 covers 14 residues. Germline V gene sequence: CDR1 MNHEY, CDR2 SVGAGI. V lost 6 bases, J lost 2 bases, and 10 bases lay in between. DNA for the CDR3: TGTGCCAGCAGACAGGGACTAAACACCGGGGAGCTGTTTTTT. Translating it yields CASRQGLNTGELFF.

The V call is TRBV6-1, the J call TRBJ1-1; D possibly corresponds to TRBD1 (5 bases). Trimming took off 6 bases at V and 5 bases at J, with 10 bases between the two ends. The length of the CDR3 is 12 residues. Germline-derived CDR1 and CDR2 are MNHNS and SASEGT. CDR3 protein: CASSRGGTEAFF. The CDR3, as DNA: TGTGCCAGCAGCCGGGGGGGTACTGAAGCTTTCTTT.

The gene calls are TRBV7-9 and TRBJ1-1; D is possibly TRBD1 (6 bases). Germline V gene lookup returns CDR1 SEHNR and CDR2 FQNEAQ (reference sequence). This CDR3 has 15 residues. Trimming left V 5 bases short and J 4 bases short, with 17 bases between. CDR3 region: CASSPTQGATTEAFF. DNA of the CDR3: TGTGCCAGCAGCCCAACACAGGGAGCGACCACTGAAGCTTTCTTT.

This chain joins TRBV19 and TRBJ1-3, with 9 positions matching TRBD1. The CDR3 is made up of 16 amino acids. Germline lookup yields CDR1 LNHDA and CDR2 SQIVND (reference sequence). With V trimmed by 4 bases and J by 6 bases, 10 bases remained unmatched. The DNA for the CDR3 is TGTGCCAGTAGTACGACCGGGACAGGGAAAGAAAACACCATATATTTT. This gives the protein CASSTTGTGKENTIYF.

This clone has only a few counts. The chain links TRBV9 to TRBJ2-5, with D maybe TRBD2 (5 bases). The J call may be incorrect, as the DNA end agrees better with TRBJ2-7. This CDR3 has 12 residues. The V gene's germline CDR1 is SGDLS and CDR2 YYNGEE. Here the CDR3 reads CASSVKEDEQYF. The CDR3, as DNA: TGTGCCAGCAGCGTAAAGGAGGACGAGCAGTACTTC.

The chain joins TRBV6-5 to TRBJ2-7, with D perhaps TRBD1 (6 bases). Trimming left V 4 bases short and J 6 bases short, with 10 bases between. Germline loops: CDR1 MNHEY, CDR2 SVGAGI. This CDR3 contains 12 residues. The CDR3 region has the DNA TGTGCCAGCAGTTTCTCAGGGGCCGAGCAGTACTTC. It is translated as CASSFSGAEQYF.

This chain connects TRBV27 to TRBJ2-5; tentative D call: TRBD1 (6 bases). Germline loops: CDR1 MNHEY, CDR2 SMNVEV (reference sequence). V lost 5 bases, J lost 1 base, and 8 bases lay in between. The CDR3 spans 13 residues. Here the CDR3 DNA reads TGTGCCAGCAGTGTCAGGGGCCAAGAGACCCAGTACTTC. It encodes CASSVRGQETQYF.

For the CDR3, the DNA is TGTGCCAGTAGGGCACAGGGGTTCGATGAAAAACTGTTTTTT. It translates to CASRAQGFDEKLFF. The genes are TRBV19 and TRBJ1-4, with TRBD1 matching over 7 bases. Trimming at V came to 6 bases and at J to 6 bases, leaving 7 bases not matched to a gene. The CDR3 is made up of 14 amino acids. CDR1 is LNHDA, CDR2 SQIVND, per germline (reference sequence).

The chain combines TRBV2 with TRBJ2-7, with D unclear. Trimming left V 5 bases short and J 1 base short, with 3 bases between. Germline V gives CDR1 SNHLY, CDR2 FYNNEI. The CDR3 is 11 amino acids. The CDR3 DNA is TGTGCCAGCAGTCTTTCCTACGAGCAGTACTTC. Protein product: CASSLSYEQYF.

CDR3 protein: CASSEGAGGYTDTQYF. For the CDR3, the DNA is TGTGCCAGCAGTGAAGGAGCGGGGGGGTACACAGATACGCAGTATTTT. The chain has TRBV6-4 and TRBJ2-3, with TRBD2 matching 10 bases. CDR3 size: 16 residues. Looked up from germline, CDR1 is MRHNA and CDR2 is SNTAGT. J gave up 2 bases and V 3 bases, and 5 bases lay outside the gene matches.

CDR3 sequence: CASSLEIGVETQYF. CDR3 bases: TGCGCCAGCAGCTTGGAAATAGGGGTAGAGACCCAGTACTTC. The gene calls are TRBV5-1 and TRBJ2-5; D perhaps matches TRBD1 (5 bases). The CDR3 runs 14 residues. Germline V CDR1 and CDR2: SGHRS, YFSETQ. V lost 0 bases and J lost 4, with 10 bases in between.

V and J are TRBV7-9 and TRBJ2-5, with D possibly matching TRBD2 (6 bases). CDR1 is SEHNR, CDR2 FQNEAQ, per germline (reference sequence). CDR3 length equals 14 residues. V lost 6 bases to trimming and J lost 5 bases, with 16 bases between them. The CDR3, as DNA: TGTGCCAGCAGTCTCACTCTCCGGGGGGAGACCCAGTACTTC. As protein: CASSLTLRGETQYF.

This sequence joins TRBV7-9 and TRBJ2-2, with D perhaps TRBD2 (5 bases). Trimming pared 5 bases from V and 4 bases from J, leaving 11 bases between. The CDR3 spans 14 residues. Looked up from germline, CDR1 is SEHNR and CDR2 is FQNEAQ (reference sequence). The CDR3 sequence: CASSTPGGTGELFF. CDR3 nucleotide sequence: TGTGCCAGCAGCACCCCAGGAGGCACCGGGGAGCTGTTTTTT.

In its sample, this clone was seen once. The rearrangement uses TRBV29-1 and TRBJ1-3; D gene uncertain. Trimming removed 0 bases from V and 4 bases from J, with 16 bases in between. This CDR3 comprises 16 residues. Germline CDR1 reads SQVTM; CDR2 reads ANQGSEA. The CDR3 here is CSVEDPAWLGGNTIYF. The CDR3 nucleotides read TGCAGCGTTGAAGATCCAGCGTGGCTCGGGGGAAACACCATATATTTT.

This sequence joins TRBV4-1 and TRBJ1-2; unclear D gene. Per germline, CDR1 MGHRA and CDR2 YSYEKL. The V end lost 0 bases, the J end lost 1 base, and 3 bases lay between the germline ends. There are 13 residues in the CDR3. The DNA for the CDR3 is TGCGCCAGCAGCCAAGATCATAACTATGGCTACACCTTC. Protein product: CASSQDHNYGYTF.

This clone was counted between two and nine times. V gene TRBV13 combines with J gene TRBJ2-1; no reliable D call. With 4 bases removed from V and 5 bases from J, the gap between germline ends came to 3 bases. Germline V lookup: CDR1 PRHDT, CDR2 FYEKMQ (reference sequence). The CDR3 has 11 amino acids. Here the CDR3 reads CASSSNNEQFF. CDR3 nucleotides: TGTGCCAGCAGCTCAAACAATGAGCAGTTCTTC. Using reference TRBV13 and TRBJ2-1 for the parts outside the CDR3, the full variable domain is AAGVIQSPRHLIKEKRETATLKCYPIPRHDTVYWYQQGPGQDPQFLISFYEKMQSDKGSIPDRFSAQQFSDYHSELNMSSLELGDSALYFCASSSNNEQFFGPGTRLTVL.

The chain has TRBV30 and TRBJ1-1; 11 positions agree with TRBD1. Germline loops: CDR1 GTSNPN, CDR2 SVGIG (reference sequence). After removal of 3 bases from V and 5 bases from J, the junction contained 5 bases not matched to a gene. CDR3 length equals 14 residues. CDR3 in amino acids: CAWSHGTGGTEAFF. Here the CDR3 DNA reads TGTGCCTGGAGCCACGGGACAGGGGGTACTGAAGCTTTCTTT.

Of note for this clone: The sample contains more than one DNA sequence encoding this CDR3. The CDR3, as DNA: TGTGCCAGCAGCTTAGTTGCGGGGAACACTGAAGCTTTCTTT. Translating it yields CASSLVAGNTEAFF. The chain links TRBV11-2 to TRBJ1-1; D is uncertain. Trimming stripped 1 base from V and 1 base from J, with 7 bases between. The germline gives CDR1 SGHAT, CDR2 FQNNGV. There are 14 residues in the CDR3.

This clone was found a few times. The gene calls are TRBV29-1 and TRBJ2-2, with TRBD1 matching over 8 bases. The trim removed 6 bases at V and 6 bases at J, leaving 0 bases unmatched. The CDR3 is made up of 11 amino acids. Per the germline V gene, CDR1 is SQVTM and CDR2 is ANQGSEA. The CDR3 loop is CSVTGAGELFF. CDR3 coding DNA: TGCAGCGTGACAGGGGCCGGGGAGCTGTTTTTT.

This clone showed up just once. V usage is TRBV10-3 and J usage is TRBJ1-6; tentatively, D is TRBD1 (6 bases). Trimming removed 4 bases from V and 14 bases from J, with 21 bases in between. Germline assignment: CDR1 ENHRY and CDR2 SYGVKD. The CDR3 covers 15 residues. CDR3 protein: CAISGGQFGELALHF. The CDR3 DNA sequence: TGTGCCATCAGTGGGGGGCAGTTCGGGGAATTAGCCCTCCACTTT.

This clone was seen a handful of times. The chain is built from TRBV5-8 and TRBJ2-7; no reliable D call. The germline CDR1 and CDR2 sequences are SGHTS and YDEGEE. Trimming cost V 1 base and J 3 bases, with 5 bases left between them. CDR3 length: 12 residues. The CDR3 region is CASSLSLYEQYF. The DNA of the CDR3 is TGTGCCAGCAGCTTGTCCCTCTACGAGCAGTACTTC. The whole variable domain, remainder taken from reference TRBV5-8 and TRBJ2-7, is EAGVTQSPTHLIKTRGQQATLRCSPISGHTSVYWYQQALGLGLQFLLWYDEGEERNRGNFPPRFSGRQFPNYSSELNVNALELEDSALYLCASSLSLYEQYFGPGTRLTVT.

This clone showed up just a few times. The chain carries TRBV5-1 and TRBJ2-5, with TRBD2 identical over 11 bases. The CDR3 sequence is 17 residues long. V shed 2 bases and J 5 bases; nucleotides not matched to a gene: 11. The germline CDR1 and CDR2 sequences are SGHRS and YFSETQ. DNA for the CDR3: TGCGCCAGCAGCTTATATCAACTAGCGGGAGTAAGGGAGACCCAGTACTTC. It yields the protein CASSLYQLAGVRETQYF.

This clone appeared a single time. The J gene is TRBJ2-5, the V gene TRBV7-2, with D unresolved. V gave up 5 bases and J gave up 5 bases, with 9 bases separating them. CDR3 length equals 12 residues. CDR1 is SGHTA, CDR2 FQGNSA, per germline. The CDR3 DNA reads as TGTGCCAGCAGCCCGTCGGGTGAGACCCAGTACTTC. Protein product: CASSPSGETQYF.

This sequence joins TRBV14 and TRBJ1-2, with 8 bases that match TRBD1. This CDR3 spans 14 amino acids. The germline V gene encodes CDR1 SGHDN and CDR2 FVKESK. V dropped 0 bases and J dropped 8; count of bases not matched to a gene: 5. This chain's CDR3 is CASSQDRGLGGYTF. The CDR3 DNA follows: TGTGCCAGCAGCCAAGACAGGGGGCTCGGAGGCTACACCTTC.

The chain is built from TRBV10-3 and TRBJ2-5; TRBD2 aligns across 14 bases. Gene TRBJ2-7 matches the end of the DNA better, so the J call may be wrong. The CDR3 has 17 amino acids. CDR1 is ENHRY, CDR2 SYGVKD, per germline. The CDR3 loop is CAISSGTSGGGSYEQYF. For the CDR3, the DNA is TGTGCCATCAGCTCCGGGACTAGCGGGGGCGGGTCCTACGAGCAGTACTTC.